One sample yielded the 31 T cell receptor beta chains listed below, sequenced in a study of T-cell reconstitution after alpha-beta-depleted transplantation in children. Library preparation (for TCRbeta) was performed with unique molecular identifiers. One entry per CDR3 protein, called by TCRdb with MiXCR from the PCR reads. The sample consists of more than 200,000 distinct CDR3 sequences, about 26% of them appearing once. The source material was PBMCs, sampled before TCRalphabeta/CD19-depleted stem cell transplant. These receptors all come from a girl aged 2 to 9 with Fanconi anemia, due to receive a stem cell transplant.

The rearrangement joins TRBV28 to TRBJ2-3; D may match TRBD1 or TRBD2 (6 bases each). The germline V gene encodes CDR1 MDHEN and CDR2 SYDVKM. The germline V and J ends were trimmed by 1 base and 1 base, with 18 bases remaining between them. This CDR3 has 18 amino acids. The CDR3 is CASSLYPEGGSGTDTQYF. The CDR3, as DNA: TGTGCCAGCAGTTTATACCCTGAGGGGGGAAGTGGCACAGATACGCAGTATTTT.

This clonotype was recorded at least ten times. The rearrangement joins TRBV20-1 to TRBJ1-5, with 7 positions matching TRBD1. The CDR3 runs 14 residues. V trimming: 2 bases; J trimming: 3 bases; junction bases outside the gene matches: 4. Germline values: CDR1 DFQATT, CDR2 SNEGSKA (reference sequence). The DNA for the CDR3 is TGCAGTGCTAGAAGAGACAGGGCCAATCAGCCCCAGCATTTT. This gives the protein CSARRDRANQPQHF.

The rearrangement joins TRBV7-6 to TRBJ2-3; tentatively, D is TRBD2 (5 bases). The length of the CDR3 is 14 residues. Germline V gives CDR1 SGHVS, CDR2 FNYEAQ. V shed 1 base and J shed 2 bases, with 7 bases lying between them. The CDR3: CASSLERITDTQYF. CDR3 nucleotide sequence: TGTGCCAGCAGCTTAGAGCGGATCACAGATACGCAGTATTTT.

This clonotype was recorded many times. The chain is built from TRBV10-3 and TRBJ2-1, with 8 bases lining up with TRBD1. This CDR3 is built from 15 residues. J lost 3 bases, V lost 10 bases, and 11 bases had no gene match. CDR1 and CDR2 (germline): ENHRY, SYGVKD. The chain's CDR3 is CATELGQDLYNEQFF. The CDR3 coding sequence is TGTGCCACCGAACTGGGACAGGACCTCTACAATGAGCAGTTCTTC.

This clonotype was detected many times. The CDR3 nucleotides are TGTGCCAGCAGTTATTGGGACGGCGATCAGCCCCAGCATTTT. Amino acid sequence: CASSYWDGDQPQHF. V usage is TRBV6-5 and J usage is TRBJ1-5; perhaps TRBD1 as D (5 bases). The V gene lost 3 bases and the J gene lost 5 bases, with 11 bases spanning the gap. This CDR3 has 14 amino acids. Germline V gene sequence: CDR1 MNHEY, CDR2 SVGAGI.

The chain employs TRBV11-2 and TRBJ2-1; 11 bases match TRBD2. The CDR3 has 18 amino acids. Looked up from germline, CDR1 is SGHAT and CDR2 is FQNNGV. Trimming cost V 5 bases and J 4 bases; bases outside gene matches: 13. This CDR3 is CASSQRRGTSGLYNEQFF. The CDR3 nucleotides are TGTGCCAGCAGCCAACGTCGTGGGACTAGCGGCCTATACAATGAGCAGTTCTTC.

The table lists this clonotype with many counts. The J gene is TRBJ2-3, the V gene TRBV12-3 or TRBV12-4; 13 bases are shared with TRBD2. The CDR3 spans 16 residues. After removal of 5 bases from V and 5 bases from J, the junction contained 7 bases not matched to a gene. The CDR3 reads CASSAGLAGLGDTQYF. DNA for the CDR3: TGTGCCAGCAGTGCGGGACTAGCGGGATTGGGAGATACGCAGTATTTT.

This clonotype was recorded only once. The chain carries TRBV7-2 and TRBJ2-1; 7 nucleotides agree with TRBD1. V lost 6 bases, J lost 4 bases, and 9 bases stayed unmatched. Per the germline V gene, CDR1 is SGHTA and CDR2 is FQGNSA. CDR3 size: 15 residues. In nucleotides, the CDR3 is TGTGCCAGCAGTGTAGGGGTGACAGGGTACAATGAGCAGTTCTTC. Translating gives CASSVGVTGYNEQFF.

This clonotype occurred many times. The V gene is TRBV12-3 or TRBV12-4, the J gene TRBJ2-1, with a possible D match to TRBD2 (6 bases). The CDR3 is 14 residues long. The germline V and J ends were trimmed by 7 bases and 3 bases, with 13 bases remaining between them. The CDR3 here is CASTTGLLYNEQFF. The CDR3 nucleotides are TGTGCCAGCACCACGGGACTCCTCTACAATGAGCAGTTCTTC.

This chain links TRBV19 with TRBJ2-1; D not certain. CDR1 LNHDA and CDR2 SQIVND come from the germline V gene (reference sequence). The CDR3 has 15 residues. Trimming took off 5 bases at V and 8 bases at J, with 19 bases between the two ends. The CDR3 DNA sequence: TGTGCCAGTAGTCTTTACCTGGTACATGGGGATGAGCAGTTCTTC. Encoded protein: CASSLYLVHGDEQFF.

The rearrangement links TRBV4-1 to TRBJ2-7; 9 bases are shared with TRBD1. Per germline, CDR1 MGHRA and CDR2 YSYEKL. The CDR3 covers 15 residues. V dropped 4 bases and J dropped 2; count of bases not matched to a gene: 6. CDR3 sequence: CASSPIQGATYEQYF. CDR3 sequence (DNA): TGCGCCAGCAGCCCAATACAGGGGGCTACCTACGAGCAGTACTTC.

At least ten counts were recorded for this clonotype. The CDR3 DNA follows: TGTGCCACCAGCAGAGAGCAGGGGGCGACGAACACCGGGGAGCTGTTTTTT. The encoded protein is CATSREQGATNTGELFF. The chain recombines TRBV15 with TRBJ2-2; TRBD1 agrees at 8 bases. J lost 0 bases, V lost 0 bases, and 3 bases had no gene match. The CDR3 totals 17 residues. Germline loops: CDR1 LNHNV, CDR2 YYDKDF (reference sequence).

In its sample, this clonotype was seen many times. V and J are TRBV20-1 and TRBJ2-2; 7 bases agree with TRBD1. This CDR3 has 16 amino acids. J was trimmed by 2 bases and V by 2 bases; bases with no gene match: 8. Per the germline V gene, CDR1 is DFQATT and CDR2 is SNEGSKA (reference sequence). The CDR3 nucleotides are TGCAGTGCTAGAAATATAGACAGGGTTAACACCGGGGAGCTGTTTTTT. Protein sequence: CSARNIDRVNTGELFF.

There are many counts of this clonotype. The V gene is TRBV29-1, the J gene TRBJ2-7, with unresolved D. This CDR3 has 14 amino acids. Trimming removed 5 bases from V and 0 bases from J, with 14 bases in between. Germline values: CDR1 SQVTM, CDR2 ANQGSEA. The CDR3 DNA reads TGCAGCGTTTGGAGTCCCGGCAGCTCCTACGAGCAGTACTTC. It yields the protein CSVWSPGSSYEQYF.

This clonotype came up a few times. The chain carries TRBV20-1 and TRBJ2-1; D remains ambiguous. Between the trimmed V and J ends, which lost 6 bases and 3 bases, there was a span of 15 bases. The CDR3 runs to 14 residues. Germline CDR1 and CDR2: DFQATT and SNEGSKA (reference sequence). CDR3 nucleotide sequence: TGCAGTGCCGCCCGAACTTGGGTCTACAATGAGCAGTTCTTC. Translated, it gives CSAARTWVYNEQFF.

Turning to this clonotype: It may be a read error: a sequence one base away is much more abundant. The chain carries TRBV12-3 or TRBV12-4 and TRBJ2-7, with 8 bases that match TRBD2. This CDR3 is built from 17 residues. The V segment lost 3 bases and the J segment 3 bases; nucleotides outside the gene matches: 13. CDR3 loop: CASSFRTSRRTHYEQYF. DNA of the CDR3: TGTGCCAGCAGTTTCCGGACTAGCAGGAGGACTCACTACGAGCAGTACTTC.

This clonotype was observed a handful of times. The chain carries TRBV7-6 and TRBJ2-3, with D possibly matching TRBD2 (6 bases). This CDR3 is 16 amino acids long. Germline values: CDR1 SGHVS, CDR2 FNYEAQ. The V end was cut by 2 bases, the J end by 2 bases, with 14 bases between. The CDR3 loop is CASSLIGGADTDTQYF. Here the CDR3 DNA reads TGTGCCAGCAGCTTAATCGGGGGAGCCGACACAGATACGCAGTATTTT.

This clonotype was detected ten times or more. The chain employs TRBV20-1 and TRBJ1-6; D call uncertain. The CDR3 has 14 amino acids. V lost 6 bases and J lost 2, with 11 bases in between. From germline, CDR1 is DFQATT and CDR2 SNEGSKA (reference sequence). CDR3 DNA: TGCAGTGCACGAAGGGAACCCTATAATTCACCCCTCCACTTT. Amino acid sequence: CSARREPYNSPLHF.

The chain employs TRBV11-2 and TRBJ2-3, with 9 bases matching TRBD2. In germline, CDR1 is SGHAT, CDR2 FQNNGV. CDR3 length: 18 amino acids. V lost 4 bases, J lost 0 bases, and 11 bases stayed unmatched. As DNA, the CDR3 is TGTGCCAGCAGCTCATTGTTTAGCGGGGGTCCGAGCACAGATACGCAGTATTTT. Translated: CASSSLFSGGPSTDTQYF.

This clonotype has only one observation. The V gene is TRBV19, the J gene TRBJ2-1; TRBD2 aligns across 9 bases. The V and J ends lost 1 base and 3 bases, in that order; junction bases with no gene match: 4. The CDR3 extends over 16 amino acids. Per the germline V gene, CDR1 is LNHDA and CDR2 is SQIVND (reference sequence). This CDR3 reads CASSIASGTGYNEQFF. CDR3 sequence (DNA): TGTGCCAGTAGTATAGCTAGCGGGACCGGCTACAATGAGCAGTTCTTC. Variable domain in full (rest from reference TRBV19 and TRBJ2-1): DGGITQSPKYLFRKEGQNVTLSCEQNLNHDAMYWYRQDPGQGLRLIYYSQIVNDFQKGDIAEGYSVSREKKESFPLTVTSAQKNPTAFYLCASSIASGTGYNEQFFGPGTRLTVL.

V gene TRBV7-2 combines with J gene TRBJ2-5; possibly TRBD2 for D (5 bases). Germline V gene data show CDR1 as SGHTA and CDR2 as FQGNSA. There are 14 residues in the CDR3. The ends were cut back, 3 bases at V and 5 bases at J, with 13 bases in the middle. Here the CDR3 reads CASSFRTPGETQYF. The CDR3 bases are TGTGCCAGCAGCTTCCGGACTCCTGGGGAGACCCAGTACTTC.

This rearrangement joins TRBV6-2 or TRBV6-3 to TRBJ2-3; 7 nucleotides align to TRBD1. V dropped 2 bases and J dropped 5; count of bases not matched to a gene: 13. CDR1 MNHEY and CDR2 SVGEGT come from the germline V gene. This CDR3 is 17 amino acids long. The CDR3 here is CASSYPIQGYPLDTQYF. The DNA for the CDR3 is TGTGCCAGCAGTTACCCGATACAGGGGTACCCTTTAGATACGCAGTATTTT.

This clonotype was detected many times. The chain couples TRBV29-1 to TRBJ2-5, with D tentatively TRBD1 or TRBD2 (5 bases each). Germline CDR1 SQVTM, CDR2 ANQGSEA. V dropped 5 bases and J dropped 1 base, with 14 bases sitting between them. This CDR3 comprises 14 residues. DNA for the CDR3: TGCAGCGTTCCCCGGGGCCGGAGCCAAGAGACCCAGTACTTC. It specifies CSVPRGRSQETQYF.

The table lists this clonotype with a few counts. The rearrangement uses TRBV6-1 and TRBJ1-1; 8 bases are shared with TRBD1. From germline, CDR1 is MNHNS and CDR2 SASEGT. This CDR3 contains 13 residues. The trim removed 6 bases at V and 7 bases at J, leaving 7 bases unmatched. In DNA, the CDR3 is TGTGCCAGCAGCCTAGGGACAGGCGATGAAGCTTTCTTT. Its protein is CASSLGTGDEAFF.

The chain recombines TRBV20-1 with TRBJ2-7; a possible D gene is TRBD2 (6 bases). Germline values: CDR1 DFQATT, CDR2 SNEGSKA (reference sequence). V was cut by 0 bases and J by 6 bases, with 15 bases left in between. This CDR3 contains 14 residues. The CDR3 coding sequence is TGCAGTGCTAGAGATAGCGGTTTTGAGGTCGAGCAGTACTTC. This translates into CSARDSGFEVEQYF.

The genes are TRBV3-1 and TRBJ2-1; D uncertain. The ends were cut back, 0 bases at V and 6 bases at J, with 12 bases in the middle. This CDR3 has 15 residues. The germline CDR1 and CDR2 sequences are LGHDT and YNNKEL (reference sequence). The CDR3 DNA reads as TGTGCCAGCAGCCAAGAAAAGCTGTCGGTCAATGAGCAGTTCTTC. Amino acid sequence: CASSQEKLSVNEQFF.

This clonotype appeared a single time. The chain recombines TRBV20-1 with TRBJ2-7; 11 bases line up with TRBD2. The germline V gene has CDR1 DFQATT and CDR2 SNEGSKA (reference sequence). The length of the CDR3 is 14 residues. After removal of 6 bases from V and 7 bases from J, the junction contained 11 bases not matched to a gene. The CDR3 here is CSADPSGGPGEQYF. The CDR3 DNA is TGCAGTGCGGATCCTAGCGGGGGGCCGGGAGAGCAGTACTTC.

The chain combines TRBV29-1 with TRBJ1-5; D not certain. This CDR3 comprises 14 residues. CDR1 and CDR2 from the germline V gene are SQVTM and ANQGSEA. Trimming stripped 4 bases from V and 0 bases from J, with 10 bases between. In DNA form, the CDR3 reads TGCAGCGTTGGGAGGACGGTTAGCAATCAGCCCCAGCATTTT. Its protein is CSVGRTVSNQPQHF.

The chain combines TRBV18 with TRBJ2-5; D is perhaps TRBD1 (5 bases). This CDR3 spans 16 amino acids. Per germline, CDR1 KGHSH and CDR2 LQKENI. V was cut by 4 bases and J by 1 base, with 16 bases left in between. The DNA of the CDR3 is TGTGCCAGCTCACTCTGGGGCACACTATCCCAAGAGACCCAGTACTTC. It yields the protein CASSLWGTLSQETQYF.

In its sample, this clonotype was seen a few times. This chain links TRBV7-2 with TRBJ2-1; 11 positions agree with TRBD1. The CDR3 loop spans 16 amino acids. The V segment lost 2 bases and the J segment 7 bases; nucleotides outside the gene matches: 7. Germline loops: CDR1 SGHTA, CDR2 FQGNSA. The CDR3 sequence: CASSLFARDRGNEQFF. DNA of the CDR3: TGTGCCAGCAGCTTATTTGCTCGGGACAGGGGGAATGAGCAGTTCTTC.

This clonotype turned up a few times. The rearrangement uses TRBV13 and TRBJ2-3; D is unresolved. The CDR3 has 15 amino acids. Trimming removed 5 bases at V and 0 bases at J, with 12 bases between. Germline V lookup: CDR1 PRHDT, CDR2 FYEKMQ (reference sequence). CDR3 sequence: CASSARLMSTDTQYF. CDR3 nucleotide sequence: TGTGCCAGCAGCGCTCGATTGATGAGCACAGATACGCAGTATTTT. Together with reference TRBV13 and TRBJ2-3, the CDR3 gives the full variable domain: AAGVIQSPRHLIKEKRETATLKCYPIPRHDTVYWYQQGPGQDPQFLISFYEKMQSDKGSIPDRFSAQQFSDYHSELNMSSLELGDSALYFCASSARLMSTDTQYFGPGTRLTVL.